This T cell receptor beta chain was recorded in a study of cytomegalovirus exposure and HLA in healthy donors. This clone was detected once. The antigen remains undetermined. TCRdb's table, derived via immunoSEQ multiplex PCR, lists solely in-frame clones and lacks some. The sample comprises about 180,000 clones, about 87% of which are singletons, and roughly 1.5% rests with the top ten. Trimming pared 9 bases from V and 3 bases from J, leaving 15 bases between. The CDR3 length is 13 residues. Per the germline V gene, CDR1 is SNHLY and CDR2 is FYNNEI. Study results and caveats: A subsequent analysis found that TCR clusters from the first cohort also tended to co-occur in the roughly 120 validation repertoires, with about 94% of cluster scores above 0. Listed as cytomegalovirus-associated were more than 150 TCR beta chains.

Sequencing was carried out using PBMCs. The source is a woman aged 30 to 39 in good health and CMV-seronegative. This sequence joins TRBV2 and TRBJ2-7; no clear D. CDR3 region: CASFGGPLYEQYF. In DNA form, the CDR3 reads TGTGCCAGTTTTGGCGGTCCCCTCTACGAGCAGTACTTC.